These T cell receptor beta chains were read from a single sample in a study of T cells expressing NK-cell markers. TCRdb reworked the 5' RACE reads into one entry per CDR3 protein, no DNA. In all, the sample yields about 390,000 distinct CDR3 sequences. Sequenced sample: blood T cells: a sorted CD56 or NKG2C T cell subset, CD4+ or CD8+ T cells, or bulk PBMC T cells (not recorded which). These receptors all come from a woman between 50 and 59 years old in good health. The CDR3 runs from the conserved cysteine through the conserved F or W. Fields, in order: V gene, J gene, CDR3 protein.

TRBV4-1,TRBJ2-7,CASSQDKGDRREQYF
TRBV5-1,TRBJ2-2,CASSLTPGQGSTGELFF
TRBV6-5,TRBJ1-1,CASSSTGATTEAFF
TRBV27,TRBJ1-2,CASSFGQGKNYGYTF
TRBV29-1,TRBJ1-6,CSVRQGGNSPLHF
TRBV5-1,TRBJ2-2,CASSPGGGELFF
TRBV15,TRBJ2-2,CATSRDRDAGELFF
TRBV7-9,TRBJ2-3,CASSPTSGVTDTQYF
TRBV19,TRBJ2-1,CASSAHFSAEQFF
TRBV7-8,TRBJ2-5,CASSSGTSGRFETQYF
TRBV20-1,TRBJ2-2,CSAVPYYPSGKGGELFF
TRBV27,TRBJ2-4,CASSLEQGGSNIQYF
TRBV12-3/TRBV12-4,TRBJ2-1,CASTPTGSYNEQFF
TRBV3-1,TRBJ2-1,CASSQGLPATNEQFF
TRBV14,TRBJ1-2,CASSQTGLHGYTF
TRBV15,TRBJ2-7,CATSRDLPYEQYF
TRBV24-1,TRBJ2-1,CATNKGNEQFF